Included here is one T cell receptor (beta chain) sequence, with context. What it recognizes is unknown. Amplification of TCR beta CDR3 was performed by multiplex PCR with 32 V and 13 J primers. TCRdb fed the multiplex PCR reads into MiXCR, producing one record per CDR3 protein. The sample carries more than 3,000 distinct CDR3 sequences, under 55% recorded once. These data are taken from a study of immune heterogeneity within non-small cell lung tumors. Regarding the study as a whole: Individual patients mostly differed in their high-frequency T-cell receptor beta clonotypes.

Bulk tumor gDNA, 550 to 600 ng per sample, served as the TCR template. Surgical sampling yielded several biopsies per primary tumor (spaced far apart). Newly diagnosed with untreated non-small cell lung cancer, the patients underwent curative surgery. Curative-intent surgery was being performed on the donors, who were patients newly diagnosed with non-small cell lung cancer. The CDR3 runs to 17 residues. The germline V gene has CDR1 MNHEY and CDR2 SMNVEV (reference sequence). The ends were cut back, 3 bases at V and 0 bases at J, with 16 bases in the middle. This receptor was taken from a man in his 60s with non-small cell lung cancer. The chain is built from TRBV27 and TRBJ2-3, with D unclear. The specimen was lung tumor tissue. The CDR3, as DNA: TGTGCCAGCAGTTTCGTAGGCAGACTCTCTAGCACAGATACGCAGTATTTT. It encodes CASSFVGRLSSTDTQYF.